This entry is about one TCR beta chain. Following autologous stem cell transplantation, relapse occurred in every patient, and exposure to brentuximab vedotin varied. The sample originates from a study of PD-1 blockade in classical Hodgkin lymphoma. Germline V gene sequence: CDR1 SGHDN, CDR2 FVKESK. This CDR3 comprises 14 residues. Trimming took 2 bases from V and 10 from J, leaving 14 bases between them. TCRdb's copy holds only in-frame clones and misses some; the assay was immunoSEQ multiplex PCR. The data contain 39,000 or so clones, roughly 86% of them singletons. The sample in question was peripheral blood mononuclear cells (PBMCs), obtained before the second cycle of nivolumab. The source is a human donor with classical Hodgkin lymphoma. The rearrangement uses TRBV14 and TRBJ1-4; D remains unclear. The CDR3 DNA sequence: TGTGCCAGCAGCCAAATCGGTGGTGGAGGAAAACTGTTTTTT. It translates to CASSQIGGGGKLFF.